This T cell receptor beta chain was recovered during a study of T cells in localized non-small cell lung cancer. Using immunoSEQ multiplex PCR, the repertoire was profiled, and TCRdb retains in-frame clones only, with some absent. The sample yields tens of thousands of clones, roughly 89% seen once. CDR3 length: 12 residues. With 10 bases clipped from V and 5 bases from J, the junction kept 7 bases outside the gene matches. Germline V gene lookup returns CDR1 MDHEN and CDR2 SYDVKM. The sequence was obtained from a man aged 40-75 years with stage I squamous cell lung carcinoma. This specimen was peripheral blood, taken before any cancer treatment. V and J are TRBV28 and TRBJ2-5; 7 nucleotides agree with TRBD1. CDR3 nucleotide sequence: TGTGCCATCGGCAGGGGGTCTGAGACCCAGTACTTC. Amino acid sequence: CAIGRGSETQYF.